The 14 T cell receptor beta chains below come from one sample, sequenced in a study of blood T cells in healthy people across ages. For the second PCR, which ran for about 6 to 11 cycles, a sample-barcoded 5' primer and a J-beta primer mix were used. One entry per CDR3 protein results from TCRdb running MiXCR on the 5' RACE reads. The sample yields about 1.5 million distinct CDR3 sequences, roughly two fifths seen once. Sequenced input: blood. These receptors came from a young woman in good health.

The gene calls are TRBV20-1 and TRBJ1-2, with 10 nucleotides matching TRBD1. The CDR3 is made up of 14 amino acids. The germline gives CDR1 DFQATT, CDR2 SNEGSKA (reference sequence). V was pared by 2 bases and J by 8 bases, with 8 bases of the junction left unmatched. CDR3 DNA: TGCAGTGCTAGATATTTGACAGGGGGCTACGGCTACACCTTC. The encoded protein is CSARYLTGGYGYTF.

This clonotype was seen only a few times. V and J are TRBV7-9 and TRBJ2-5; D is uncertain. CDR3 length equals 14 residues. CDR1 is SEHNR, CDR2 FQNEAQ, per germline (reference sequence). The V end was cut by 5 bases, the J end by 11 bases, with 21 bases between. The CDR3, as DNA: TGTGCCAGCAGCCAAACTGACCTCTACGACGGGCAGTACTTC. As protein: CASSQTDLYDGQYF.

Worth noting for this clonotype: The conserved phenylalanine or tryptophan normally closing the CDR3 is absent here, so this likely arose from a read error. This chain uses TRBV7-9 with TRBJ1-1; D possibly corresponds to TRBD1 (6 bases). Germline values: CDR1 SEHNR, CDR2 FQNEAQ (reference sequence). CDR3 length: 13 residues. Trimming took off 6 bases at V and 5 bases at J, with 13 bases between the two ends. The CDR3 DNA reads TGTGCCAGCAGGATGACAGGAGGGACTGAAGCTTTCTTA. Protein product: CASRMTGGTEAFL.

The chain recombines TRBV7-9 with TRBJ2-1; TRBD2 matches at 10 bases. Germline trimming cut 2 bases from V and 7 bases from J; bases unmatched to any gene: 5. The CDR3 totals 15 residues. The germline CDR1 and CDR2 sequences are SEHNR and FQNEAQ (reference sequence). This CDR3 reads CASSLTSGVGNEQFF. The CDR3 bases are TGTGCCAGCAGCTTAACTAGCGGGGTAGGGAATGAGCAGTTCTTC.

The chain has TRBV29-1 and TRBJ2-5; D remains unclear. The V and J ends lost 7 bases and 11 bases respectively, with 17 bases between them. The germline gives CDR1 SQVTM, CDR2 ANQGSEA. The CDR3 runs to 11 residues. The CDR3 nucleotides are TGCAGCGCTGATATCTACAATGAGCAGTACTTC. Translated, it gives CSADIYNEQYF.

This clonotype has a handful of counts. The chain recombines TRBV7-2 with TRBJ1-1; D is undetermined. The germline gives CDR1 SGHTA, CDR2 FQGNSA. This CDR3 region has 15 residues. Trimming took off 3 bases at V and 5 bases at J, with 16 bases between the two ends. The CDR3 region is CASSFAGRIGTEAFF. The CDR3 DNA sequence: TGTGCCAGCAGCTTCGCGGGCCGGATAGGGACTGAAGCTTTCTTT.

The J gene is TRBJ1-5, the V gene TRBV13; the D gene is possibly TRBD1 (6 bases). CDR3 size: 13 residues. Germline-derived CDR1 and CDR2 are PRHDT and FYEKMQ (reference sequence). The ends were cut back, 10 bases at V and 6 bases at J, with 16 bases in the middle. CDR3 amino acids: CATSGGQGQPQHF. The CDR3 DNA follows: TGTGCCACCTCGGGGGGGCAGGGTCAGCCCCAGCATTTT.

This clonotype has more than one count but fewer than ten. This chain joins TRBV7-2 and TRBJ1-3; D is uncertain. Germline CDR1 SGHTA, CDR2 FQGNSA. This CDR3 comprises 14 residues. Trimming stripped 3 bases from V and 4 bases from J, with 10 bases between. This CDR3 is CASSLRGGGNTIYF. The CDR3 DNA reads as TGTGCCAGCAGCTTGCGGGGAGGCGGAAACACCATATATTTT.

J is TRBJ2-1 and V is TRBV20-1, with a tentative D call TRBD1 (6 bases). With 1 base removed from V and 6 bases from J, the gap between germline ends came to 13 bases. The CDR3 totals 14 residues. The V gene's germline CDR1 is DFQATT and CDR2 SNEGSKA (reference sequence). CDR3 in amino acids: CSARAPDSLNEQFF. The DNA for the CDR3 is TGCAGTGCTAGAGCCCCGGACAGCCTCAATGAGCAGTTCTTC.

This clonotype turned up a few times. The CDR3 DNA reads as TGTGCCAGCAGCGCCACCCTCGGGAATGAGCAGTTCTTC. Its translation: CASSATLGNEQFF. The gene calls are TRBV9 and TRBJ2-1; D remains unclear. This CDR3 contains 13 residues. In germline, CDR1 is SGDLS, CDR2 YYNGEE. Between the trimmed V and J ends, which lost 3 bases and 7 bases, there was a span of 11 bases.

This clonotype was observed a single time. The chain carries TRBV5-1 and TRBJ2-1, with unresolved D. Germline V CDR1 and CDR2: SGHRS, YFSETQ. With 5 bases removed from V and 4 bases from J, the gap between germline ends came to 16 bases. There are 15 residues in the CDR3. The CDR3 DNA is TGCGCCAGCAGTCTGACTTCTGGTTGGTACAATGAGCAGTTCTTC. It translates to CASSLTSGWYNEQFF. Looking up the rest from reference TRBV5-1 and TRBJ2-1 gives the full variable domain: KAGVTQTPRYLIKTRGQQVTLSCSPISGHRSVSWYQQTPGQGLQFLFEYFSETQRNKGNFPGRFSGRQFSNSRSEMNVSTLELGDSALYLCASSLTSGWYNEQFFGPGTRLTVL.

The chain employs TRBV2 and TRBJ2-3, with D unclear. The germline gives CDR1 SNHLY, CDR2 FYNNEI. V shed 3 bases and J shed 4 bases, with 8 bases lying between them. This CDR3 is 13 amino acids long. CDR3 sequence: CASSDIAADTQYF. The CDR3 DNA is TGTGCCAGCAGTGATATAGCAGCAGATACGCAGTATTTT.

A note on this clonotype: Compared with germline, one end of the junction differs, possibly owing to a read error. The rearrangement links TRBV11-3 to TRBJ2-1; 8 positions match TRBD2. Germline V gene sequence: CDR1 SGHNT, CDR2 YENEEA. The CDR3 has 15 residues. The CDR3 loop reads CASSQSSGPYNGQFF. DNA for the CDR3: TGTGCCAGCAGCCAATCTAGCGGGCCTTACAATGGGCAGTTCTTC.

The chain links TRBV7-9 to TRBJ2-2; 8 nucleotides match TRBD1. The length of the CDR3 is 18 residues. The trim removed 6 bases at V and 0 bases at J, leaving 12 bases unmatched. Germline-derived CDR1 and CDR2 are SEHNR and FQNEAQ (reference sequence). As DNA, the CDR3 is TGTGCCAGCAGGCGTATGGCCAGGGGGCGAACGAACACCGGGGAGCTGTTTTTT. It translates to CASRRMARGRTNTGELFF. The variable domain in full, with the rest retrieved from reference TRBV7-9 and TRBJ2-2, is DTGVSQNPRHKITKRGQNVTFRCDPISEHNRLYWYRQTLGQGPEFLTYFQNEAQLEKSRLLSDRFSAERPKGSFSTLEIQRTEQGDSAMYLCASRRMARGRTNTGELFFGEGSRLTVL.